Following are 19 T cell receptor beta chains from one sample sequenced in a study of blood T cell repertoires in COVID-19. TCRdb keeps only in-frame clones here, not all; method: immunoSEQ multiplex PCR. This repertoire shows some 370,000 clones, over 80% found once; its top ten account for around 5.1%. The source material was PBMCs or T cells enriched from blood (not recorded which). Every receptor here comes from a woman between 45 and 60 years old who had recovered from COVID-19.

This rearrangement joins TRBV19 to TRBJ1-5; D gene unclear. Between the trimmed V and J ends, which lost 5 bases and 3 bases, there was a span of 11 bases. The CDR3 consists of 14 residues. Germline CDR1 and CDR2: LNHDA and SQIVND (reference sequence). The CDR3 bases are TGTGCCAGTAGTTCCGTAACTAACAATCAGCCCCAGCATTTT. Translated, it gives CASSSVTNNQPQHF.

The chain employs TRBV7-2 and TRBJ2-7; 9 bases are shared with TRBD1. The germline V gene has CDR1 SGHTA and CDR2 FQGNSA. The ends lost 5 bases at V and 6 bases at J; junction bases unmatched: 11. The CDR3 has 15 amino acids. The CDR3 region is CASSPHPGQGLEQYF. DNA of the CDR3: TGTGCCAGCAGCCCCCACCCGGGACAGGGCCTCGAGCAGTACTTC.

The genes are TRBV12-5 and TRBJ2-1; D might be TRBD2 (6 bases). V was cut by 4 bases and J by 9 bases, with 10 bases left in between. Looked up from germline, CDR1 is LGHNT and CDR2 is FRNRAP. This CDR3 is built from 12 residues. The chain's CDR3 is CASGWGVGEQFF. The CDR3 DNA is TGTGCTAGTGGTTGGGGGGTGGGTGAGCAGTTCTTC.

In regard to this clone: A junction end diverges from the germline sequence, so it may reflect a read error. V usage is TRBV6-2 or TRBV6-3 and J usage is TRBJ1-2; D possibly corresponds to TRBD1 (5 bases). The germline V gene encodes CDR1 MNHEY and CDR2 SVGEGT. The CDR3 sequence is 16 residues long. The CDR3 protein is CASSYALDISNSGYTF. CDR3 DNA sequence: TGTGCCAGCAGTTACGCCCTGGACATCTCTAACTCTGGCTACACCTTC.

V gene TRBV4-1 combines with J gene TRBJ1-5; D remains unclear. Germline CDR1 and CDR2: MGHRA and YSYEKL. V was cut by 0 bases and J by 4 bases, with 7 bases left in between. CDR3 size: 14 residues. CDR3: CASSQDLANQPQHF. In DNA form, the CDR3 reads TGCGCCAGCAGCCAAGATCTAGCAAATCAGCCCCAGCATTTT.

This clone showed up just once. This chain links TRBV4-3 with TRBJ1-3; the D gene is possibly TRBD1 (5 bases). The germline gives CDR1 LGHNA, CDR2 YSLEER. The CDR3 is 15 residues long. Trimming removed 1 base at V and 2 bases at J, with 9 bases between. CDR3 sequence (DNA): TGCGCCAGCAGCCAAGTAGCAGGGCCTGGAAACACCATATATTTT. Its protein is CASSQVAGPGNTIYF.

The chain employs TRBV5-1 and TRBJ2-7; 12 bases are a match to TRBD2. Germline V gene data show CDR1 as SGHRS and CDR2 as YFSETQ. The V gene end was trimmed by 4 bases and the J gene end by 7 bases; junction bases not matched to a gene: 6. The CDR3 loop spans 14 amino acids. The CDR3 DNA is TGCGCCAGCAGCGGCAGGACTAGCGGGGTTGAGCAGTACTTC. It specifies CASSGRTSGVEQYF.

The CDR3 bases are TGCGCCAGCAGCTTCGGAAGTCGGGGGACTGAAGCTTTCTTT. It encodes CASSFGSRGTEAFF. The chain recombines TRBV5-1 with TRBJ1-1; D is perhaps TRBD1 (5 bases). Germline V gene lookup returns CDR1 SGHRS and CDR2 YFSETQ. The CDR3 length is 14 residues. Trimming removed 2 bases at V and 5 bases at J, with 13 bases between.

This chain joins TRBV4-1 and TRBJ1-2; possibly TRBD1 for D (6 bases). The germline V gene encodes CDR1 MGHRA and CDR2 YSYEKL. The CDR3 is 15 residues long. Trimming took off 1 base at V and 9 bases at J, with 18 bases between the two ends. CDR3 sequence: CASSQAPGQRGRYTF. DNA for the CDR3: TGCGCCAGCAGCCAAGCTCCAGGACAGAGGGGTCGCTACACCTTC.

This clone was counted only a few times. The J gene is TRBJ1-2, the V gene TRBV30; D unclear. The length of the CDR3 is 11 residues. With 0 bases removed from V and 5 bases from J, the gap between germline ends came to 4 bases. Per germline, CDR1 GTSNPN and CDR2 SVGIG (reference sequence). This chain's CDR3 is CAWSVAYGYTF. Here the CDR3 DNA reads TGTGCCTGGAGTGTCGCGTATGGCTACACCTTC.

This clone was seen a single time. The genes are TRBV20-1 and TRBJ2-7, with D hard to call. CDR3 length: 11 amino acids. Trimming cost V 6 bases and J 5 bases, with 11 bases left between them. The V gene's germline CDR1 is DFQATT and CDR2 SNEGSKA (reference sequence). In DNA form, the CDR3 reads TGCAGTGCCACTCCGGGTCACGAGCAGTACTTC. This gives the protein CSATPGHEQYF.

The rearrangement links TRBV5-5 to TRBJ2-5, with 8 bases fitting TRBD2. The V gene end was trimmed by 2 bases and the J gene end by 7 bases; junction bases not matched to a gene: 4. The germline CDR1 and CDR2 sequences are SGHKS and YYEKEE (reference sequence). The CDR3 consists of 13 residues. The CDR3 is CASSFGREGTQYF. The CDR3 DNA reads TGTGCCAGCAGCTTCGGACGGGAGGGGACCCAGTACTTC.

This clone appeared a single time. The V and J genes are TRBV18 and TRBJ1-2; weak D call: TRBD1 (6 bases). In germline, CDR1 is KGHSH, CDR2 LQKENI. This CDR3 has 12 residues. V shed 6 bases and J shed 6 bases, with 11 bases lying between them. CDR3 residues: CASSPRQDGYTF. CDR3 nucleotide sequence: TGTGCCAGCTCCCCCAGACAGGATGGCTACACCTTC.

This clone was detected once. The chain employs TRBV19 and TRBJ1-1; D is ambiguous. Germline assignment: CDR1 LNHDA and CDR2 SQIVND (reference sequence). Trimming shortened V by 2 bases and J by 3 bases, and 10 bases separated the two germline ends. The CDR3 extends over 14 amino acids. The CDR3 sequence: CASSIISRDTEAFF. The CDR3 DNA reads TGTGCCAGTAGTATAATCTCGAGGGACACTGAAGCTTTCTTT.

CDR3 sequence reads: CASSQDRLVGESEQFF. In DNA, the CDR3 is TGTGCCAGCAGCCAAGATAGACTAGTGGGCGAGAGTGAGCAGTTCTTC. The V call is TRBV3-1 (or the pseudogene TRBV3-2), the J call TRBJ2-1; perhaps TRBD2 as D (6 bases). The CDR3 consists of 16 residues. Trimming shortened V by 0 bases and J by 9 bases, and 18 bases separated the two germline ends. Looked up from germline, CDR1 is LGHDT and CDR2 is YNNKEL (reference sequence).

The chain uses TRBV25-1 and TRBJ1-2; D might be TRBD1 (5 bases). The V end lost 7 bases, the J end lost 3 bases, and 12 bases lay between the germline ends. This CDR3 has 13 residues. Germline V lookup: CDR1 MGHDK, CDR2 SYGVNS. The CDR3 sequence is CASKGPTDYGYTF. DNA for the CDR3: TGTGCCAGCAAAGGACCGACAGACTATGGCTACACCTTC.

The chain is built from TRBV5-1 and TRBJ1-1; 7 bases line up with TRBD1. The ends lost 4 bases at V and 1 base at J; junction bases unmatched: 7. The CDR3 is 15 amino acids. Germline V CDR1 and CDR2: SGHRS, YFSETQ. The CDR3 sequence is CASSEDRLSNTEAFF. CDR3 bases: TGCGCCAGCAGCGAGGACAGGTTGTCGAACACTGAAGCTTTCTTT.

This rearrangement joins TRBV7-3 to TRBJ1-2; TRBD1 agrees at 10 bases. Germline V gives CDR1 SGHTA, CDR2 FQGTGA. The junction had 7 bases not matched to a gene; V was cut back by 5 bases and J by 7 bases. There are 14 residues in the CDR3. CDR3 amino acids: CASSLGTGDGGYTF. For the CDR3, the DNA is TGTGCCAGCAGCCTCGGGACAGGGGATGGTGGCTACACCTTC.

This chain links TRBV5-4 with TRBJ1-4, with TRBD1 matching over 12 bases. The trim removed 4 bases at V and 5 bases at J, leaving 9 bases unmatched. CDR1 SGHNT and CDR2 YYREEE come from the germline V gene (reference sequence). The length of the CDR3 is 17 residues. CDR3 amino acids: CASSGTGGAGRNEKLFF. As DNA, the CDR3 is TGTGCCAGCAGCGGGACAGGGGGCGCCGGTCGAAATGAAAAACTGTTTTTT.